Listed below are T cell receptor beta chains from one sample, sequenced in a study of T cell responses to AZD1222 COVID-19 vaccine. The assay was immunoSEQ multiplex PCR, and TCRdb's table has in-frame clones only and misses some. In the table there are about 110,000 clones, around 91% of which are singletons. This sample comprised peripheral blood, obtained on day 0 of AZD1222 vaccination. Source of these receptors: an adult in good health. Each CDR3 is given with its conserved first and last residue. The D gene is left open where the match is weak. Part of the rows lack a size; the others show once, few, many or a class for expanded clones.

d_call,clone_size,j_call,v_call,cdr3_aa,cdr3_nt
NA,NA,TRBJ2-2,TRBV5-1,CASSLREMGGELFF,TGCGCCAGCAGCTTGAGGGAGATGGGCGGGGAGCTGTTTTTT
NA,NA,TRBJ1-2,TRBV2,CASSPRVYGYTF,TGTGCCAGCAGTCCAAGGGTCTATGGCTACACCTTC
NA,NA,TRBJ1-2,TRBV27,CASGSGLTRFTYGYTF,TGTGCCAGCGGATCCGGTTTGACCAGGTTTACCTATGGCTACACCTTC
NA,NA,TRBJ1-4,TRBV19,CASSITGIGEKLFF,TGTGCCAGTAGTATTACCGGGATTGGTGAAAAACTGTTTTTT
NA,NA,TRBJ1-1,TRBV20-1,CSASGPSEAFF,TGCAGTGCAAGCGGACCGAGTGAAGCTTTCTTT
NA,NA,TRBJ2-3,TRBV5-4,CASRSGFTDTQYF,TGTGCCAGCAGGTCAGGGTTCACAGATACGCAGTATTTT
NA,NA,TRBJ2-2,TRBV5-1,CASSLADQDPNTGELFF,TGCGCCAGCAGCTTGGCCGACCAGGACCCGAACACCGGGGAGCTGTTTTTT
NA,NA,TRBJ2-3,TRBV5-1,CASSLRDGGTDTQYF,TGCGCCAGCAGCTTGAGGGATGGGGGCACAGATACGCAGTATTTT
NA,once,TRBJ1-1,TRBV9,CASSVDPKNTEAFF,TGTGCCAGCAGCGTAGACCCAAAGAACACTGAAGCTTTCTTT
NA,NA,TRBJ1-1,TRBV5-1,CASSGGTFNTEAFF,TGCGCCAGCAGCGGCGGGACATTTAACACTGAAGCTTTCTTT
NA,NA,TRBJ1-2,TRBV18,CASSDEDRYLNGYTF,TGTGCCAGCTCAGATGAGGACCGATATCTTAATGGCTACACCTTC
TRBD1,NA,TRBJ1-6,TRBV5-1,CASSLGGTGNSPLHF,TGCGCCAGCAGCCTAGGAGGGACAGGTAATTCACCCCTCCACTTT
TRBD1,NA,TRBJ1-5,TRBV11-2,CASSFRTGGNQPQHF,TGTGCCAGCAGCTTTAGGACAGGGGGTAATCAGCCCCAGCATTTT
NA,NA,TRBJ2-5,TRBV27,CASRGIGGGQETQYF,TGTGCCAGCAGGGGTATAGGGGGGGGACAAGAGACCCAGTACTTC